The clone carrying this T cell receptor beta chain appeared a few times. The data derive from a study of T cells in Graves' hyperthyroidism and ophthalmopathy. There were TCR beta CDR3 regions amplified from RNA transcripts. The TCR CDR3 was amplified in a first-round RT-PCR using the HTBI primer set. Using its own MiXCR run on the multiplex PCR reads, TCRdb lists one record per CDR3 protein. The table includes around 530,000 distinct CDR3 sequences, 15% to 20% detected once. V was trimmed by 4 bases and J by 0 bases, leaving 11 bases between them. The CDR3 consists of 15 residues. Germline assignment: CDR1 ENHRY and CDR2 SYGVKD. Disease lasting under 3 months, a NOSPECS grade of at least 4, and a Clinical Activity Score of at least 3 were features of the ophthalmopathy patients.

This sequence joins TRBV10-3 and TRBJ2-3; maybe TRBD2 (6 bases). Sequenced material: blood. This TCR came from a woman between 18 and 30 years old with Graves' ophthalmopathy. CDR3 amino acids: CAISANGGSTDTQYF. CDR3 nucleotide sequence: TGTGCCATCAGTGCAAATGGAGGGAGCACAGATACGCAGTATTTT.